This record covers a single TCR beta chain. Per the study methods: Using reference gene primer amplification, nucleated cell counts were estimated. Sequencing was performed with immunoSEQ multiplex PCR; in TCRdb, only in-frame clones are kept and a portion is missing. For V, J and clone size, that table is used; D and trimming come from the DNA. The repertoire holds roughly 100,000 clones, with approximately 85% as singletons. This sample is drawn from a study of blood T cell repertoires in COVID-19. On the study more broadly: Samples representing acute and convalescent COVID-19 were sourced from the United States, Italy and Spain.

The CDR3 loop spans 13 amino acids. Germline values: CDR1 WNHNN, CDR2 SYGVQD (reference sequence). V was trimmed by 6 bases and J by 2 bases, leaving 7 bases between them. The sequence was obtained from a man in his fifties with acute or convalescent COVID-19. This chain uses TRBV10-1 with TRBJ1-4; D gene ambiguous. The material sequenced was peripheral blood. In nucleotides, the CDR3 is TGCGCCAGCAGGACACCTACTAATGAAAAACTGTTTTTT. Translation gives CASRTPTNEKLFF.